The sequence of this TCR beta chain was determined in a study of blood T cell repertoires in COVID-19. Seattle's enrolled individuals joined amid active infection and were then monitored longitudinally. Germline CDR1 and CDR2: LNHDA and SQIVND (reference sequence). The CDR3 contains 17 residues. J lost 6 bases, V lost 0 bases, and 12 bases had no gene match. Sequencing used immunoSEQ multiplex PCR; TCRdb keeps in-frame clones, though not all of them. The table shows around 46,000 clones, with approximately 85% occurring only once. This sequence originates from a woman older than 75 with COVID-19, enrolled during active disease. Sequenced input: peripheral blood. V gene TRBV19 combines with J gene TRBJ2-7; 9 nucleotides line up with TRBD2. The CDR3 DNA follows: TGTGCCAGTAGTATAGATCTCCTAGCGGGGAGCCTTGTCGAGCAGTACTTC. Protein: CASSIDLLAGSLVEQYF.